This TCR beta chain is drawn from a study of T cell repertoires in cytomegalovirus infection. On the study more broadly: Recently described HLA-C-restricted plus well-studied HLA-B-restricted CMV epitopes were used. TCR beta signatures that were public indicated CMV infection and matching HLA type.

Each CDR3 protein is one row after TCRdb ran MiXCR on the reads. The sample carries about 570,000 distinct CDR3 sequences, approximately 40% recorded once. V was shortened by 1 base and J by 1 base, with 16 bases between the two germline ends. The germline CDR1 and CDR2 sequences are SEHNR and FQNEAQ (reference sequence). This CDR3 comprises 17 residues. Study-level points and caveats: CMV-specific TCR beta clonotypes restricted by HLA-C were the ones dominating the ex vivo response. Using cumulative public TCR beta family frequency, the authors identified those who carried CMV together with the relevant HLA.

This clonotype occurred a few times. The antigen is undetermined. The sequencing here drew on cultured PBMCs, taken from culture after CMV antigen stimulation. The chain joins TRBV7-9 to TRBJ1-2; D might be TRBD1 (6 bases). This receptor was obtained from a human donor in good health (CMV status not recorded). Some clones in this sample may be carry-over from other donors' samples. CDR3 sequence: CASSLVFSAGDNYGYTF. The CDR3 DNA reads TGTGCCAGCAGCTTAGTTTTCTCCGCAGGGGATAACTATGGCTACACCTTC.